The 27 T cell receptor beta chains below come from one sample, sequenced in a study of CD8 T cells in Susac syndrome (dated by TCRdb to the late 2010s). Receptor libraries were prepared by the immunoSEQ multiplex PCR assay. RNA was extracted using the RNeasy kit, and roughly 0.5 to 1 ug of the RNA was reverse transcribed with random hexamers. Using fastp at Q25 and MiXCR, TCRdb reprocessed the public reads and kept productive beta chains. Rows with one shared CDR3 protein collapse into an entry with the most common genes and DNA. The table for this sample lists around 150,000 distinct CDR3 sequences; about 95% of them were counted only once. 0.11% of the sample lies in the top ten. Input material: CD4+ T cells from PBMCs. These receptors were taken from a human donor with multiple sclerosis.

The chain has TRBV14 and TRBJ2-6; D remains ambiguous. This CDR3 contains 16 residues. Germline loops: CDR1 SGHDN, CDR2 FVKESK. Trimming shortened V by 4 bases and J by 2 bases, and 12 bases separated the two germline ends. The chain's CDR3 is CASSPSRSAGANVLTF. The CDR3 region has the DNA TGTGCCAGCAGCCCCTCTCGAAGTGCTGGGGCCAACGTCCTGACTTTC.

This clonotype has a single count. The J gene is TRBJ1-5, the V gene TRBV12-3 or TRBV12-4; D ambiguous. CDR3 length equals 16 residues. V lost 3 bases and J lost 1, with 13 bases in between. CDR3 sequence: CASSLWGTFSNQPQHF. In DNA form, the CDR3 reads TGTGCCAGCAGTTTGTGGGGTACGTTCAGCAATCAGCCCCAGCATTTT.

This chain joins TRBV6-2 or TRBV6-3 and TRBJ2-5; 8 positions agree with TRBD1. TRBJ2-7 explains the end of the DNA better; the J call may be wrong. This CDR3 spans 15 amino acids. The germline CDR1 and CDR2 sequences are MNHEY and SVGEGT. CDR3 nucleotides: TGTGCCAGCAGCCCAGGGGGCATCGGGACCTACGAGCAGTACTTC. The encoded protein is CASSPGGIGTYEQYF.

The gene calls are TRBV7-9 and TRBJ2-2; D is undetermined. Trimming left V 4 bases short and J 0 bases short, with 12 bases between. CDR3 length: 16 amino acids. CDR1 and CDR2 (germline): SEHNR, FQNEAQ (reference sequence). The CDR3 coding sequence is TGTGCCAGCAGCTCCGGATTGGGATCGAACACCGGGGAGCTGTTTTTT. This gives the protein CASSSGLGSNTGELFF.

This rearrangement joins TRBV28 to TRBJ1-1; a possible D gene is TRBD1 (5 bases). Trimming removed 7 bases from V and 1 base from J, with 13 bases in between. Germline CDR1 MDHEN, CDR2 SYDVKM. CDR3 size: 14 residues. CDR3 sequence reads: CASTLGGSNTEAFF. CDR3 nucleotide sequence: TGTGCCAGCACCCTCGGGGGATCGAACACTGAAGCTTTCTTT. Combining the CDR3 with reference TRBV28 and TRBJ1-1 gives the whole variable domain DVKVTQSSRYLVKRTGEKVFLECVQDMDHENMFWYRQDPGLGLRLIYFSYDVKMKEKGDIPEGYSVSREKKERFSLILESASTNQTSMYLCASTLGGSNTEAFFGQGTRLTVV.

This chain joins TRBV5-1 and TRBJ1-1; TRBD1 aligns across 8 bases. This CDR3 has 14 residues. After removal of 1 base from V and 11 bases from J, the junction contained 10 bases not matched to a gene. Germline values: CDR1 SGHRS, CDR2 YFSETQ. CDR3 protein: CASSLKAGGAGAFF. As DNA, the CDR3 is TGCGCCAGCAGCTTGAAAGCAGGGGGCGCCGGGGCTTTCTTT.

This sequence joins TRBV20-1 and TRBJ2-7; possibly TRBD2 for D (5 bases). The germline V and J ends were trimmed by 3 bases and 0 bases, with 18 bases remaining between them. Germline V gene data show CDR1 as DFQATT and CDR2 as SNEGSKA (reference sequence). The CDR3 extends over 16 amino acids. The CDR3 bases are TGCAGTGCTAGGGGCCTGGGGAGCATGGGCTCCTACGAGCAGTACTTC. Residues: CSARGLGSMGSYEQYF.

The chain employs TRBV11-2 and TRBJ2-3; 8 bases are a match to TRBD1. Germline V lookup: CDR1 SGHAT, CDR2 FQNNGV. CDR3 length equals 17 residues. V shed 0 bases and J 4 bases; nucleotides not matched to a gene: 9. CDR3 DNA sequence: TGTGCCAGCAGCTTAGATCGAAACAGGGGGATGGCAGATACGCAGTATTTT. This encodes CASSLDRNRGMADTQYF. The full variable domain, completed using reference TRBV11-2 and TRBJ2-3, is EAGVAQSPRYKIIEKRQSVAFWCNPISGHATLYWYQQILGQGPKLLIQFQNNGVVDDSQLPKDRFSAERLKGVDSTLKIQPAKLEDSAVYLCASSLDRNRGMADTQYFGPGTRLTVL.

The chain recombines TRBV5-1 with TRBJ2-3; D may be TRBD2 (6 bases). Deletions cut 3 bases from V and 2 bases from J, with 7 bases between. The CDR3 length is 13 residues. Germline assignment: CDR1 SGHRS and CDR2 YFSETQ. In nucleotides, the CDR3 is TGCGCCAGCAGCTGGACTAACACAGATACGCAGTATTTT. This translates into CASSWTNTDTQYF.

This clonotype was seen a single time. The DNA of the CDR3 is TGTGCCAGCACCCTAGCGGGGGCCGTCCAAGAGACCCAGTACTTC. Translating gives CASTLAGAVQETQYF. This rearrangement joins TRBV28 to TRBJ2-5, with 10 positions matching TRBD2. CDR3 length equals 15 residues. V dropped 7 bases and J dropped 1; count of bases not matched to a gene: 6. CDR1 and CDR2 from the germline V gene are MDHEN and SYDVKM.

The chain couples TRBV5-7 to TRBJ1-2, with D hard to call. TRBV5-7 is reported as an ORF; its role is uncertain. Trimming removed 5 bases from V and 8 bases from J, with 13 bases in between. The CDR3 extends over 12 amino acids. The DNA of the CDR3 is TGTGCCAGCAGTTCACCTCTGCGGGGCTACACCTTC. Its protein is CASSSPLRGYTF.

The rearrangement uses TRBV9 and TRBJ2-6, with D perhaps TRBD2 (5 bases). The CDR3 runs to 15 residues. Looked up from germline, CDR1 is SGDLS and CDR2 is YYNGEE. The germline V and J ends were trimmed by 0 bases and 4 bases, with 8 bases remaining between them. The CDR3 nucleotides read TGTGCCAGCAGCGTAGCGCGGAGGGGGGCCAACGTCCTGACTTTC. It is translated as CASSVARRGANVLTF.

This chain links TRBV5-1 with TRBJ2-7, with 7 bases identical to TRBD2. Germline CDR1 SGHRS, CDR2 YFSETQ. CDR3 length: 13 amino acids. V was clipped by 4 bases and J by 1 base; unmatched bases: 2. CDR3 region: CASSERGSYEQYF. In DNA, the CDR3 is TGCGCCAGCAGCGAGCGGGGTTCCTACGAGCAGTACTTC.

The CDR3 bases are TGTGCCAGCAAGAACACGGGCAGCTCCTACGAGCAGTACTTC. This sequence encodes CASKNTGSSYEQYF. The chain couples TRBV2 to TRBJ2-7; D not resolved. This CDR3 is built from 14 residues. CDR1 and CDR2 from the germline V gene are SNHLY and FYNNEI. V lost 7 bases, J lost 0 bases, and 13 bases lay in between.

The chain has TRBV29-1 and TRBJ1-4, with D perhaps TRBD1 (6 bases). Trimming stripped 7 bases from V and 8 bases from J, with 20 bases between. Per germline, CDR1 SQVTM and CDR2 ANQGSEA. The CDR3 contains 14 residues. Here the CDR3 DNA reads TGCAGCGGGAGGGAGGCAGGGGCAGGCGAAAAACTGTTTTTT. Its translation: CSGREAGAGEKLFF.

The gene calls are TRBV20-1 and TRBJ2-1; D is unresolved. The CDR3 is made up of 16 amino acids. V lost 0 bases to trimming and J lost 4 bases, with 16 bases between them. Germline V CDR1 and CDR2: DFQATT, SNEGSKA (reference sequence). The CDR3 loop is CSAREYLRRVYNEQFF. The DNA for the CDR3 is TGCAGTGCTAGAGAATACCTCAGAAGGGTGTACAATGAGCAGTTCTTC.

The CDR3 here is CASSVGQDRGEQYF. CDR3 nucleotides: TGTGCCAGCAGTGTCGGGCAGGACAGGGGAGAGCAGTACTTC. The rearrangement links TRBV2 to TRBJ2-7; 9 bases fit TRBD1. CDR1 is SNHLY, CDR2 FYNNEI, per germline. The trim removed 4 bases at V and 7 bases at J, leaving 8 bases unmatched. The length of the CDR3 is 14 residues.

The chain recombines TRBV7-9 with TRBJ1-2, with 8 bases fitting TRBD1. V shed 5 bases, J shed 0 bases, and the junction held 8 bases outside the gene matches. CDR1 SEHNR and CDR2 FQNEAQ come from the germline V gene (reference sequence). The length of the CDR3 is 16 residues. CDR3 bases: TGTGCCAGCAGCCGCCGGGACAGGTCTACTAACTATGGCTACACCTTC. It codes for CASSRRDRSTNYGYTF.

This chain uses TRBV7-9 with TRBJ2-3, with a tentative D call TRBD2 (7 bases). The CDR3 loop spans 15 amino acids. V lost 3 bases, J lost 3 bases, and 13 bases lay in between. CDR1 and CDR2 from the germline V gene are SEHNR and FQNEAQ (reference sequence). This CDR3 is CASSFQGGGTDTQYF. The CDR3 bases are TGTGCCAGCAGCTTCCAAGGGGGGGGAACAGATACGCAGTATTTT. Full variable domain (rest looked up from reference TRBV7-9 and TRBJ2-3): DTGVSQNPRHKITKRGQNVTFRCDPISEHNRLYWYRQTLGQGPEFLTYFQNEAQLEKSRLLSDRFSAERPKGSFSTLEIQRTEQGDSAMYLCASSFQGGGTDTQYFGPGTRLTVL.

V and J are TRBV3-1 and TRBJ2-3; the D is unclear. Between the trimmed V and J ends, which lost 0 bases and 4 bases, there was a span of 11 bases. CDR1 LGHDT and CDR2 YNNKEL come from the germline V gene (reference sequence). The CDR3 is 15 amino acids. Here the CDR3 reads CASSQDLVSADTQYF. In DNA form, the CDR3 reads TGTGCCAGCAGCCAAGATCTGGTGTCCGCAGATACGCAGTATTTT.

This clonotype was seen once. The CDR3 DNA sequence: TGTGCCAGCAGCGAAGCGGATAGATCTTGGGAGACCCAGTACTTC. Its translation: CASSEADRSWETQYF. The chain employs TRBV3-1 and TRBJ2-5; weak D call: TRBD2 (5 bases). The CDR3 runs 15 residues. Germline V gene sequence: CDR1 LGHDT, CDR2 YNNKEL (reference sequence). V shed 5 bases and J shed 5 bases, with 18 bases lying between them.

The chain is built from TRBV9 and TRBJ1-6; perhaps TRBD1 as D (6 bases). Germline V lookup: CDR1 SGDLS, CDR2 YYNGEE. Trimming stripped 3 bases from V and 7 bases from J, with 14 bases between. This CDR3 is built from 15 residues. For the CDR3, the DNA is TGTGCCAGCAGCGCACAGGGCAGTTTCAATTCACCCCTCCACTTT. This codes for CASSAQGSFNSPLHF.

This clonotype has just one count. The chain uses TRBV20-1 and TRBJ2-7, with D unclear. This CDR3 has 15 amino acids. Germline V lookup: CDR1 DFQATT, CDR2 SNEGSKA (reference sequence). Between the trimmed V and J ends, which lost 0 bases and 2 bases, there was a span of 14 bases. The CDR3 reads CSARDSWAGPYEQYF. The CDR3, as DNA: TGCAGTGCTAGAGATTCGTGGGCCGGACCCTACGAGCAGTACTTC.

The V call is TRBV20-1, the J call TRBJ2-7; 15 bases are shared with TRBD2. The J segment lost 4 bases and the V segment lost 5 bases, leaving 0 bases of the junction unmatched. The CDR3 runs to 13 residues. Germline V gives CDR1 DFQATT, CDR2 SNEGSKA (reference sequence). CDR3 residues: CSAGLAGGYEQYF. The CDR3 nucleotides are TGCAGTGCTGGACTAGCGGGAGGGTACGAGCAGTACTTC.

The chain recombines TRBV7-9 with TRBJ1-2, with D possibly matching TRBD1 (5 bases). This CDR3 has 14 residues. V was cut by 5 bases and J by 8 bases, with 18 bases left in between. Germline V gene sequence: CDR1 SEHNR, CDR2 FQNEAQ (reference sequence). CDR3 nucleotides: TGTGCCAGCAGCCGAAGCAGGACATCGGGCGGCTACACCTTC. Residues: CASSRSRTSGGYTF. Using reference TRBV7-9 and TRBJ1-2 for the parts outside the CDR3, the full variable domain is DTGVSQNPRHKITKRGQNVTFRCDPISEHNRLYWYRQTLGQGPEFLTYFQNEAQLEKSRLLSDRFSAERPKGSFSTLEIQRTEQGDSAMYLCASSRSRTSGGYTFGSGTRLTVV.

The CDR3 nucleotides are TGCGCCAGCACGACCAAGGGCGTCCAGGCAGGCACAGATACGCAGTATTTT. Amino acid sequence: CASTTKGVQAGTDTQYF. The genes are TRBV23-1 and TRBJ2-3, with D hard to call. TRBV23-1 is marked as an open reading frame, function uncertain. The CDR3 loop spans 17 amino acids. V dropped 7 bases and J dropped 1 base, with 21 bases sitting between them.

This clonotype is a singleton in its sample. The DNA of the CDR3 is TGTGCCAGCAGTCCGATCGGACAGGGCGATAATTCACCCCTCCACTTT. It encodes CASSPIGQGDNSPLHF. The chain uses TRBV28 and TRBJ1-6; 8 bases are a match to TRBD1. The CDR3 covers 16 residues. The V gene's germline CDR1 is MDHEN and CDR2 SYDVKM. V was clipped by 5 bases and J by 5 bases; unmatched bases: 8. Variable domain in full (rest from reference TRBV28 and TRBJ1-6): DVKVTQSSRYLVKRTGEKVFLECVQDMDHENMFWYRQDPGLGLRLIYFSYDVKMKEKGDIPEGYSVSREKKERFSLILESASTNQTSMYLCASSPIGQGDNSPLHFGNGTRLTVT.